What follows describes a single T cell receptor (beta chain). Antigen unknown. Germline CDR1 reads SGDLS; CDR2 reads YYNGEE. V lost 2 bases and J lost 5; bases outside the gene matches: 10. The CDR3 covers 16 residues. cDNA reverse transcribed from extracted RNA served as the sequencing template. TCRdb's copy holds only in-frame clones and misses some; the assay was immunoSEQ multiplex PCR. The data hold under 30,000 clones, with 52% observed a single time. As part of sample collection, lesional scalp punch biopsies and peripheral blood were taken from alopecia areata patients. The data were taken from a study of CD8+ T cells in alopecia areata. Study results and caveats: Resident alphabeta T cells of normal skin are also sequenced in scalp samples. In lesional scalp, particularly from alopecia totalis/universalis, clonality was higher than in normal scalp.

The clonotype comes from a human donor with alopecia areata. The chain joins TRBV9 to TRBJ1-1; 9 bases agree with TRBD1. Sequenced input: NKG2D-high CD8+ T cells sorted from blood. CDR3 amino acids: CASSVRTGDQGTEAFF. DNA of the CDR3: TGTGCCAGCAGCGTGCGGACAGGGGACCAGGGTACTGAAGCTTTCTTT.